Listed below are T cell receptor beta chains from one sample, sequenced in a study of OX40 agonist ivuxolimab in advanced cancers. Profiled with immunoSEQ multiplex PCR; TCRdb holds only in-frame clones, not every one. This sample has tens of thousands of clones; around nine tenths occur once, and the top ten carry 2.6%. The input for sequencing was CD4+ or CD8+ T cells sorted from blood, taken in a trial of the OX40 agonist ivuxolimab. These TCRs come from an adult with an advanced solid tumor such as melanoma, head and neck, liver or kidney cancer. The CDR3 runs from the conserved cysteine through the conserved F or W. Each record gives: J gene, D gene, V gene, clone size, CDR3 DNA, CDR3 protein. D genes are given only for firm matches. A clone size is listed for some rows: how often the clone was seen (once, few, many), or a class if it is expanded.

J gene: TRBJ2-7
D gene: .
V gene: TRBV7-2
clone size: once
CDR3 DNA: TGTGCCAGCAGCTCCAACGGGATCTATGGGTACGAGCAGTACTTC
CDR3 protein: CASSSNGIYGYEQYF

J gene: TRBJ2-7
D gene: TRBD1
V gene: TRBV6-6
clone size: .
CDR3 DNA: TGTGCCAGCAGTTACTCGGGACAGGGTATCTACGAGCAGTACTTC
CDR3 protein: CASSYSGQGIYEQYF

J gene: TRBJ1-2
D gene: .
V gene: TRBV30
clone size: .
CDR3 DNA: TGTGCCTGGAGTGTACTGGCAGTGAACTATGGCTACACCTTC
CDR3 protein: CAWSVLAVNYGYTF

J gene: TRBJ2-7
D gene: .
V gene: TRBV6-5
clone size: once
CDR3 DNA: TGTGCCAGCAGTTACTCGGAAACCTCGGGGGAGCAGTACTTC
CDR3 protein: CASSYSETSGEQYF

J gene: TRBJ2-1
D gene: TRBD2
V gene: TRBV7-2
clone size: .
CDR3 DNA: TGTGCCAGCAGCTTATTTCCTAGCGGGGACAATGAGCAGTTCTTC
CDR3 protein: CASSLFPSGDNEQFF

J gene: TRBJ2-1
D gene: .
V gene: TRBV4-1
clone size: few
CDR3 DNA: TGCGCCAGCAGCCGAGGGCGTAGAAATGAGCAGTTCTTC
CDR3 protein: CASSRGRRNEQFF

J gene: TRBJ1-4
D gene: .
V gene: TRBV5-1
clone size: .
CDR3 DNA: TGCGCCAGCAGCTTGTACCCGTTGGAAGAAAAACTGTTTTTT
CDR3 protein: CASSLYPLEEKLFF

J gene: TRBJ2-6
D gene: .
V gene: TRBV9
clone size: .
CDR3 DNA: TGTGCCAGCAGCGTAGAAGGGGGGGCGTCTTCTGGGGCCAACGTCCTGACTTTC
CDR3 protein: CASSVEGGASSGANVLTF

J gene: TRBJ2-3
D gene: .
V gene: TRBV7-3
clone size: few
CDR3 DNA: TGTGCCAGCAGCTTAAGAGTGGGAGGTGGCACAGATACGCAGTATTTT
CDR3 protein: CASSLRVGGGTDTQYF

J gene: TRBJ2-7
D gene: TRBD2
V gene: TRBV27
clone size: once
CDR3 DNA: TGTGCCAGCAGTCCTAGCGGGAGGTCCTACGAGCAGTACTTC
CDR3 protein: CASSPSGRSYEQYF

J gene: TRBJ2-3
D gene: .
V gene: TRBV28
clone size: .
CDR3 DNA: TGTGCCAGCAGTTTGGGACACTCAGATACGCAGTATTTT
CDR3 protein: CASSLGHSDTQYF

J gene: TRBJ2-7
D gene: TRBD2
V gene: TRBV10-3
clone size: .
CDR3 DNA: TGTGCCATCAGTGTGTCGGGTGGCGGGAGCAACTACGAGCAGTACTTC
CDR3 protein: CAISVSGGGSNYEQYF

J gene: TRBJ2-7
D gene: .
V gene: TRBV11-2
clone size: .
CDR3 DNA: TGTGCCAGCAGCTTAGTACCTAGCGCGTACGAGCAGTACTTC
CDR3 protein: CASSLVPSAYEQYF

J gene: TRBJ2-7
D gene: .
V gene: TRBV6-1
clone size: .
CDR3 DNA: TGTGCCAGCAGTGGGACGGCACAGGGCCGGGGGAGCGAGCAGTACTTC
CDR3 protein: CASSGTAQGRGSEQYF

J gene: TRBJ1-3
D gene: TRBD1
V gene: TRBV29-1
clone size: .
CDR3 DNA: TGCAGCGTAGGGGGAAGTGGACAGGGGCTCGGAAACACCATATATTTT
CDR3 protein: CSVGGSGQGLGNTIYF

J gene: TRBJ1-5
D gene: TRBD1
V gene: TRBV28
clone size: .
CDR3 DNA: TGTGCCAGCAGACGGACAGGGGGCCAGGGTCAGCCCCAGCATTTT
CDR3 protein: CASRRTGGQGQPQHF

J gene: TRBJ2-1
D gene: TRBD2
V gene: TRBV11-2
clone size: .
CDR3 DNA: TGTGCCAGCAGCCTCACCCCCCGCGGGAGGGACAATGAGCAGTTCTTC
CDR3 protein: CASSLTPRGRDNEQFF

J gene: TRBJ1-2
D gene: .
V gene: TRBV30
clone size: .
CDR3 DNA: TGTGCCTGGAGTGGCCCCCGGGGGAGGGCGGGTGAGGACTATGGCTACACCTTC
CDR3 protein: CAWSGPRGRAGEDYGYTF

J gene: TRBJ1-1
D gene: .
V gene: TRBV28
clone size: .
CDR3 DNA: TGTGCCAGCAGTTTATCCGGACAGCTAAGGACTGAAGCTTTCTTT
CDR3 protein: CASSLSGQLRTEAFF

J gene: TRBJ2-7
D gene: TRBD2
V gene: TRBV7-2
clone size: .
CDR3 DNA: TGTGCCAGCAGGGGGACTAGCGGATCCTACGAGCAGTACTTC
CDR3 protein: CASRGTSGSYEQYF

J gene: TRBJ2-3
D gene: .
V gene: TRBV10-2
clone size: .
CDR3 DNA: TGCGCCAGCAGTGATGCAGATACGCAGTATTTT
CDR3 protein: CASSDADTQYF

J gene: TRBJ2-5
D gene: TRBD1
V gene: TRBV28
clone size: .
CDR3 DNA: TGTGCCAGCAGTCCACTAGACAGGGTTCGGCAGACCCAGTACTTC
CDR3 protein: CASSPLDRVRQTQYF

J gene: TRBJ2-1
D gene: .
V gene: TRBV7-7
clone size: .
CDR3 DNA: TGTGCTAGCAGCTTAGGGGACGGTGGGTTCAATGAGCAGTTCTTC
CDR3 protein: CASSLGDGGFNEQFF

J gene: TRBJ1-2
D gene: .
V gene: TRBV20-1
clone size: .
CDR3 DNA: TGCAGTGCTAGGGTCACCGGGGGCTACACCTTC
CDR3 protein: CSARVTGGYTF

J gene: TRBJ2-3
D gene: .
V gene: TRBV7-2
clone size: .
CDR3 DNA: TGTGCCAGCAGCGGCCTAGTTGTCAGGAGAAGCACAGATACGCAGTATTTT
CDR3 protein: CASSGLVVRRSTDTQYF

J gene: TRBJ2-7
D gene: .
V gene: TRBV7-9
clone size: .
CDR3 DNA: TGTGCCAGCAGCCCCTTAGGCTACGAGCAGTACTTC
CDR3 protein: CASSPLGYEQYF

J gene: TRBJ2-7
D gene: TRBD1
V gene: TRBV28
clone size: .
CDR3 DNA: TGTGCCAGCAGTCCGGGACAGGGGGCCTCCTACGAGCAGTACTTC
CDR3 protein: CASSPGQGASYEQYF

J gene: TRBJ1-5
D gene: .
V gene: TRBV21-1
clone size: .
CDR3 DNA: TGTGCCAGCAGCCGGGAGGGCGCGGGTCAGCCCCAGCATTTT
CDR3 protein: CASSREGAGQPQHF

J gene: TRBJ1-1
D gene: .
V gene: TRBV28
clone size: .
CDR3 DNA: TGTGCCAGCAGTTTTGGCCCGGCCACTGAAGCTTTCTTT
CDR3 protein: CASSFGPATEAFF

J gene: TRBJ1-1
D gene: .
V gene: TRBV13
clone size: few
CDR3 DNA: TGTGCCAGCAGGGGGACATTGAACACTGAAGCTTTCTTT
CDR3 protein: CASRGTLNTEAFF

J gene: TRBJ2-3
D gene: .
V gene: TRBV18
clone size: .
CDR3 DNA: TGTGCCAGCTCACTCACGTCTAGTACTAGCACAGATACGCAGTATTTT
CDR3 protein: CASSLTSSTSTDTQYF

J gene: TRBJ2-2
D gene: TRBD2
V gene: TRBV5-1
clone size: .
CDR3 DNA: TGCGCCAGCAGCCCGGGACTAACTAACACCGGGGAGCTGTTTTTT
CDR3 protein: CASSPGLTNTGELFF

J gene: TRBJ1-1
D gene: TRBD1
V gene: TRBV28
clone size: .
CDR3 DNA: TGTGCCACCCAACCGGGACAGGCGGTCACTGAAGCTTTCTTT
CDR3 protein: CATQPGQAVTEAFF

J gene: TRBJ2-7
D gene: TRBD1
V gene: TRBV5-5
clone size: .
CDR3 DNA: TGTGCCAGCAGCTTGGACGGGACAGGGGACTACGAGCAGTACTTC
CDR3 protein: CASSLDGTGDYEQYF

J gene: TRBJ2-5
D gene: TRBD1
V gene: TRBV5-1
clone size: .
CDR3 DNA: TGCGCCAGCAGCCAGGGACAGGGACACCAAGAGACCCAGTACTTC
CDR3 protein: CASSQGQGHQETQYF

J gene: TRBJ2-5
D gene: TRBD2
V gene: TRBV11-2
clone size: .
CDR3 DNA: TGTGCCAGCAGCTTAGAGAGCCGGACTAGCGCCCAAGAGACCCAGTACTTC
CDR3 protein: CASSLESRTSAQETQYF

J gene: TRBJ1-2
D gene: TRBD1
V gene: TRBV25-1
clone size: once
CDR3 DNA: TGTGCCAGCAGTTCGGGACAGGGGGCCTTGGGCTACACCTTC
CDR3 protein: CASSSGQGALGYTF

J gene: TRBJ2-3
D gene: .
V gene: TRBV18
clone size: .
CDR3 DNA: TGTGCCAGCTCACCGGGCAGGGGAATGTTCGATACGCAGTATTTT
CDR3 protein: CASSPGRGMFDTQYF

J gene: TRBJ2-1
D gene: TRBD1
V gene: TRBV6-6
clone size: .
CDR3 DNA: TGTGCCAGCTCGGGTCAGGGGGCGCGGTATTCTGGTGAGCAGTTCTTC
CDR3 protein: CASSGQGARYSGEQFF

J gene: TRBJ1-5
D gene: .
V gene: TRBV2
clone size: few
CDR3 DNA: TGTGCCAGCAGGGAAGGGAGTCAGCCCCAGCATTTT
CDR3 protein: CASREGSQPQHF

J gene: TRBJ2-5
D gene: TRBD2
V gene: TRBV6-5
clone size: .
CDR3 DNA: TGTGCCAGCAGCACTGGGGGGGGTGAGGGCGAGACCCAGTACTTC
CDR3 protein: CASSTGGGEGETQYF

J gene: TRBJ1-1
D gene: .
V gene: TRBV5-4
clone size: .
CDR3 DNA: TGTGCCAGCAGCTTGGCCGCGGGGGGCGGAGTGAACACTGAAGCTTTCTTT
CDR3 protein: CASSLAAGGGVNTEAFF

J gene: TRBJ2-7
D gene: TRBD1
V gene: TRBV5-8
clone size: .
CDR3 DNA: TGTGCCAGCAGGGAAAGAACCGGGACAGAAACCTACGAGCAGTACTTC
CDR3 protein: CASRERTGTETYEQYF

J gene: TRBJ2-3
D gene: .
V gene: TRBV5-6
clone size: .
CDR3 DNA: TGTGCCAGCAGTGTGGGCGGGGACACAGATACGCAGTATTTT
CDR3 protein: CASSVGGDTDTQYF

J gene: TRBJ2-7
D gene: TRBD1
V gene: TRBV11-3
clone size: .
CDR3 DNA: TGTGCCAGCAGCTTGTTAGGACAGGGTGTAGACGAGCAGTACTTC
CDR3 protein: CASSLLGQGVDEQYF

J gene: TRBJ2-2
D gene: TRBD1
V gene: TRBV7-6
clone size: .
CDR3 DNA: TGTGCCAGCAGCTCCTGGACAGGGAAAATCGGGGAGCTGTTTTTT
CDR3 protein: CASSSWTGKIGELFF

J gene: TRBJ1-5
D gene: .
V gene: TRBV28
clone size: .
CDR3 DNA: TGTGCCAGCAGTTGGACCACACCGCCCCAGCATTTT
CDR3 protein: CASSWTTPPQHF

J gene: TRBJ2-6
D gene: .
V gene: TRBV6-5
clone size: .
CDR3 DNA: TGTGCCAGCAGGAGGGGGGCTGAGGCCAACGTCCTGACTTTC
CDR3 protein: CASRRGAEANVLTF

J gene: TRBJ2-7
D gene: .
V gene: TRBV30
clone size: .
CDR3 DNA: TGTGCCTGGAGTGGGGGGGCGAACGAGCAGTACTTC
CDR3 protein: CAWSGGANEQYF

J gene: TRBJ1-5
D gene: TRBD1
V gene: TRBV27
clone size: .
CDR3 DNA: TGTGCCAGCAGTGCCCGGACAGGGATCGGTCAGCCCCAGCATTTT
CDR3 protein: CASSARTGIGQPQHF

J gene: TRBJ2-1
D gene: TRBD2
V gene: TRBV11-2
clone size: .
CDR3 DNA: TGTGCCAGCAGCTTTAGCGGGGGCACCTACAATGAGCAGTTCTTC
CDR3 protein: CASSFSGGTYNEQFF

J gene: TRBJ2-3
D gene: TRBD1
V gene: TRBV6-1
clone size: .
CDR3 DNA: TGTGCCAGCAGCCTAGGGACAGGAGGCACAGATACGCAGTATTTT
CDR3 protein: CASSLGTGGTDTQYF

J gene: TRBJ2-5
D gene: .
V gene: TRBV10-2
clone size: .
CDR3 DNA: TGCGCCAGCAGTGAGTCGAAGGGGGTGGAGACCCAGTACTTC
CDR3 protein: CASSESKGVETQYF

J gene: TRBJ2-2
D gene: .
V gene: TRBV5-1
clone size: .
CDR3 DNA: TGCGCCAGCAGCTTGGTTCTCACCGGGGAGCTGTTTTTT
CDR3 protein: CASSLVLTGELFF

J gene: TRBJ2-2
D gene: TRBD2
V gene: TRBV7-7
clone size: .
CDR3 DNA: TGTGCTAGCAGCTTAGCGGGACACACCGGGGAGCTGTTTTTT
CDR3 protein: CASSLAGHTGELFF

J gene: TRBJ2-1
D gene: .
V gene: TRBV11-2
clone size: .
CDR3 DNA: TGTGCCAGCAGCTTGCTAATCGGGGGTCATGAGCAGTTCTTC
CDR3 protein: CASSLLIGGHEQFF

J gene: TRBJ2-7
D gene: .
V gene: TRBV5-1
clone size: .
CDR3 DNA: TGCGCCAGCAGCCCTCTCCGTCCCTCCTACGAGCAGTACTTC
CDR3 protein: CASSPLRPSYEQYF

J gene: TRBJ1-5
D gene: .
V gene: TRBV30
clone size: .
CDR3 DNA: TGTGCCTGGAGTACAGTTTCCGGTGGCAATCAGCCCCAGCATTTT
CDR3 protein: CAWSTVSGGNQPQHF

J gene: TRBJ1-2
D gene: .
V gene: TRBV6-6
clone size: .
CDR3 DNA: TGTGCCAGCAGTGCCTCTGACAGTAACTATGGCTACACCTTC
CDR3 protein: CASSASDSNYGYTF